The rows below give T cell receptor beta chains drawn from one sample of a study of T cells in Graves' hyperthyroidism and ophthalmopathy. Each CDR3 protein is one row after TCRdb ran MiXCR on the multiplex PCR reads. Of 600,000 to 650,000 distinct CDR3 sequences detected, roughly 16% appear once; the ten largest clones hold 3% to 4%. The source material was blood. The receptors come from a woman in her thirties with Graves' hyperthyroidism. Both conserved end residues are part of each CDR3. The D gene is left open where the match is weak. The listing skips clone size in some rows; elsewhere it reads once, few, many or a size class.

abundance,v_gene,d_gene,j_gene,CDR3aa,CDR3nt
.,TRBV18,.,TRBJ2-5,CASSPPGHQETQYF,TGTGCCAGCTCACCACCGGGACACCAAGAGACCCAGTACTTC
.,TRBV15,.,TRBJ1-2,CATSSQEVDWSYGYTF,TGTGCCACCAGCTCCCAAGAGGTAGATTGGAGCTATGGCTACACCTTC
many,TRBV20-1,.,TRBJ1-2,CSARDRWQTYGYTF,TGCAGTGCTAGAGATCGGTGGCAGACTTATGGCTACACCTTC
few,TRBV7-3,TRBD1,TRBJ2-7,CASSLRRDRSYEQYF,TGTGCCAGCAGCTTAAGGAGGGACAGGTCCTACGAGCAGTACTTC
.,TRBV9,.,TRBJ1-1,CASSVNLGNTEAFF,TGTGCCAGCAGCGTAAACCTTGGGAACACTGAAGCTTTCTTT
many,TRBV9,.,TRBJ2-3,CASSVDTTDTQYF,TGCGCCAGCAGCGTAGACACTACAGATACGCAGTATTTT
once,TRBV6-6,TRBD1,TRBJ1-5,CASSYSARGGSNQPQHF,TGTGCCAGCAGTTACTCGGCCAGGGGGGGGAGCAATCAGCCCCAGCATTTT
many,TRBV12-3/TRBV12-4,.,TRBJ2-7,CASSQDASYEQYF,TGTGCCAGCAGCCAGGACGCTTCCTACGAGCAGTACTTC
many,TRBV6-2/TRBV6-3,.,TRBJ2-1,CASSYGAYNEQFF,TGTGCCAGCAGTTACGGTGCTTACAATGAGCAGTTCTTC
many,TRBV20-1,TRBD1,TRBJ1-4,CSARSSGTGEEKLFF,TGCAGTGCTAGAAGTTCCGGGACAGGGGAAGAAAAACTGTTTTTT
.,TRBV20-1,.,TRBJ1-2,CSVTGGIRGYTF,TGCAGTGTAACCGGGGGCATTCGGGGCTACACCTTC
few,TRBV20-1,.,TRBJ2-7,CSATGLVFSEQYF,TGCAGTGCTACCGGCCTGGTCTTTAGCGAGCAGTACTTC
many,TRBV3-1,TRBD2,TRBJ2-1,CASSPTREASNEQFF,TGTGCCAGCAGTCCCACGCGGGAGGCCTCTAATGAGCAGTTCTTC
.,TRBV4-1,.,TRBJ2-3,CASSQARGTDTQYF,TGCGCCAGCAGCCAAGCACGGGGTACAGATACGCAGTATTTT
.,TRBV5-1,TRBD2,TRBJ2-1,CASSRGLAGGPSSYHEQFF,TGTGCCAGCAGCCGTGGACTAGCGGGAGGCCCGAGCTCCTACCATGAGCAGTTCTTC
few,TRBV6-2/TRBV6-3,TRBD1,TRBJ2-7,CASSGQGALYEQYF,TGTGCCAGCAGTGGACAGGGGGCCCTCTACGAGCAGTACTTC
.,TRBV19,TRBD1,TRBJ1-5,CASSVTGWNQPQHF,TGTGCCAGTAGTGTGACAGGGTGGAATCAGCCCCAGCATTTT
.,TRBV5-6,.,TRBJ2-1,CASSFPTSGSYNEQFF,TGTGCCAGCAGCTTCCCGACTAGTGGCTCCTACAATGAGCAGTTCTTC
many,TRBV6-2/TRBV6-3,.,TRBJ2-2,CASSLTRLLTGELFF,TGTGCCAGCAGTCTGACACGTCTTTTAACCGGGGAGCTGTTTTTT
many,TRBV28,.,TRBJ2-1,CASSFGRAYNEQFF,TGTGCCAGCAGTTTTGGGCGGGCCTACAATGAGCAGTTCTTC
.,TRBV7-2,.,TRBJ2-2,CASSFRGRGGELFF,TGTGCCAGCAGCTTTAGGGGGCGGGGCGGGGAGCTGTTTTTT
many,TRBV5-1,.,TRBJ2-1,CASSWGPGNEQFF,TGCGCCAGCAGCTGGGGACCAGGCAATGAGCAGTTCTTC
many,TRBV6-6,TRBD2,TRBJ2-3,CASSYSLAGADTQYF,TGTGCCAGCAGTTACTCCCTGGCGGGGGCAGATACGCAGTATTTT
.,TRBV12-3/TRBV12-4,TRBD1,TRBJ1-4,CASSLSTGYGGRSNEKLFF,TGTGCCAGCAGTTTGTCGACAGGGTATGGAGGGCGGTCTAATGAAAAACTGTTTTTT
.,TRBV20-1,TRBD1,TRBJ1-2,CSARDLRGRLGAYTF,TGCAGTGCTAGAGATCTTAGGGGGCGATTAGGCGCGTACACCTTC
.,TRBV7-9,.,TRBJ2-1,CASSYLVEQFF,TGTGCCAGCAGCTATCTCGTTGAGCAGTTCTTC
.,TRBV7-9,.,TRBJ2-1,CASSSTRGEQFF,TGTGCCAGCAGCTCCACGCGGGGTGAGCAGTTCTTC
.,TRBV14,.,TRBJ2-5,CASSRPEGQALQETQYF,TGTGCCAGCAGCCGGCCTGAAGGGCAAGCCCTACAAGAGACCCAGTACTTC
many,TRBV2,.,TRBJ2-1,CATQGVGGPYNEQFF,TGTGCCACCCAAGGAGTGGGGGGGCCCTACAATGAGCAGTTCTTC
few,TRBV7-2,TRBD2,TRBJ2-4,CASSFRGTSGKSVLAKNIQYF,TGTGCCAGCAGCTTTCGGGGGACTAGCGGGAAATCGGTGCTAGCCAAAAACATTCAGTACTTC
many,TRBV28,.,TRBJ1-2,CASSLRGGGYTF,TGTGCCAGCAGTTTGAGGGGTGGAGGCTACACCTTC
many,TRBV12-3/TRBV12-4,TRBD2,TRBJ2-5,CASSLGLAEKETQYF,TGTGCCAGCAGTTTAGGTCTAGCGGAAAAAGAGACCCAGTACTTC
.,TRBV4-2,.,TRBJ1-6,CASSPGELTNSPLHF,TGTGCCAGCAGCCCTGGGGAGTTAACCAATTCACCCCTCCACTTT
many,TRBV28,.,TRBJ1-2,CASTPYPQVANYGYTF,TGTGCCAGCACCCCCTACCCGCAGGTGGCTAACTATGGCTACACCTTC
few,TRBV5-1,TRBD1,TRBJ2-5,CASSYGTEQEAQYF,TGCGCCAGCAGCTACGGGACAGAACAAGAGGCCCAGTACTTC
.,TRBV5-1,.,TRBJ1-1,CASSLTVPNTEAFF,TGCGCCAGCAGCTTGACAGTGCCGAACACTGAAGCTTTCTTT
many,TRBV28,TRBD2,TRBJ2-7,CASSFPSGRAPYEQYF,TGTGCCAGCAGTTTTCCTAGCGGGAGGGCCCCCTACGAGCAGTACTTC
few,TRBV6-1,.,TRBJ1-2,CASSDALGRRYGYTF,TGTGCCAGCAGTGACGCCCTGGGGAGACGGTATGGCTACACCTTC
many,TRBV2,TRBD2,TRBJ2-5,CASSEILAGEEETQYF,TGTGCCAGCAGTGAAATTCTAGCGGGAGAGGAAGAGACCCAGTACTTC
many,TRBV28,.,TRBJ2-7,CASSTAWGSGEQYF,TGTGCCAGCAGCACCGCCTGGGGCTCGGGCGAGCAGTACTTC
many,TRBV2,.,TRBJ1-1,CASSTAMNTEAFF,TGTGCCAGCAGTACGGCCATGAACACTGAAGCTTTCTTT
.,TRBV20-1,TRBD1,TRBJ1-5,CSASSGTGGRQPQHF,TGCAGTGCATCCTCCGGGACAGGGGGCCGTCAGCCCCAGCATTTT
many,TRBV3-1,TRBD1,TRBJ2-7,CASSSTGLGEQYF,TGTGCCAGCAGCTCGACAGGGTTGGGCGAGCAGTACTTC
.,TRBV4-1,TRBD2,TRBJ2-5,CASSQGASGIQETQYF,TGCGCCAGCAGCCAGGGGGCTAGCGGGATACAAGAGACCCAGTACTTC
.,TRBV9,.,TRBJ1-1,CASSVAQDIREAFF,TGTGCCAGCAGCGTAGCTCAGGACATCCGTGAAGCTTTCTTT
many,TRBV7-2,.,TRBJ1-6,CASSPYNSPLHF,TGTGCCAGCAGCCCTTATAATTCACCCCTCCACTTT